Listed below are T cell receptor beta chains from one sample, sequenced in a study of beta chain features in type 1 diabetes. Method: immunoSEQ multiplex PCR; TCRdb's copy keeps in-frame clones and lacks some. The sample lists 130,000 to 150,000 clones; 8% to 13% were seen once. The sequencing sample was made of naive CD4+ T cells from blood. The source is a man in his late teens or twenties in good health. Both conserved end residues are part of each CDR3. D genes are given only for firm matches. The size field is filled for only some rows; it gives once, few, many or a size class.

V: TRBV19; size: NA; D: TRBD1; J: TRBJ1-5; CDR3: CASSRTGTANQPQHF; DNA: TGTGCCAGTAGTAGAACCGGGACAGCCAATCAGCCCCAGCATTTT
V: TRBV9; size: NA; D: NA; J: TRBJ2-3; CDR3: CASSPRGGGPSTDTQYF; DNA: TGTGCCAGCAGCCCCCGTGGGGGGGGCCCTAGCACAGATACGCAGTATTTT
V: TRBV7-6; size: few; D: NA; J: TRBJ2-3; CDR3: CASSRGDTQQYF; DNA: TGTGCCAGCAGCCGGGGAGACACTCAGCAGTATTTT
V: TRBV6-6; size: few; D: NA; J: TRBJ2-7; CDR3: CASSSGARYEQYF; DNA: TGTGCCAGCAGTTCAGGGGCGAGATACGAGCAGTACTTC
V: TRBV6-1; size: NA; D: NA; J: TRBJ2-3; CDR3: CASSDGRIPSTDTQYF; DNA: TGTGCCAGCAGTGATGGCAGGATACCTAGCACAGATACGCAGTATTTT
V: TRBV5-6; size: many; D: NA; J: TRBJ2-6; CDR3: CASSSTGANVLTF; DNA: TGTGCCAGCAGCTCTACTGGGGCCAACGTCCTGACTTTC
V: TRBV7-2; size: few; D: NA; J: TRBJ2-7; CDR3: CASSLATGPLEQYF; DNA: TGTGCCAGCAGCTTAGCTACAGGCCCCCTCGAGCAGTACTTC
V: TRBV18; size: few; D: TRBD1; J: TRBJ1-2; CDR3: CASSPTGGTPGYGYTF; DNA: TGTGCCAGCTCCCCGACAGGGGGGACCCCAGGCTATGGCTACACCTTC
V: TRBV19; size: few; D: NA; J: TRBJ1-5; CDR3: CASSIQLGNQPQHF; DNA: TGTGCCAGTAGTATACAGCTAGGCAATCAGCCCCAGCATTTT
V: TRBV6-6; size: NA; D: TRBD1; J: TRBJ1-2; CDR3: CASRPGTGDGYTF; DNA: TGTGCCAGCAGACCCGGGACAGGGGATGGCTACACCTTC
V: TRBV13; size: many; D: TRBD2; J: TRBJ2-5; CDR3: CASSARTSGQETQYF; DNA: TGTGCCAGCAGCGCCCGGACTAGCGGTCAAGAGACCCAGTACTTC
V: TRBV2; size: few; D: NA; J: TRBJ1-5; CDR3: CASKGEGQPQHF; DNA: TGTGCCAGCAAGGGGGAGGGTCAGCCCCAGCATTTT
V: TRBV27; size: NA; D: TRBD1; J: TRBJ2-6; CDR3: CASSLQGAFLRLSGANVLTF; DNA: TGTGCCAGCAGTTTACAGGGGGCATTCCTTAGATTGTCTGGGGCCAACGTCCTGACTTTC
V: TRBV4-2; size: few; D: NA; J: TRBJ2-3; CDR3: CASSQDKGLGWPTDTQYF; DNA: TGTGCCAGCAGCCAGGATAAGGGACTGGGGTGGCCCACAGATACGCAGTATTTT
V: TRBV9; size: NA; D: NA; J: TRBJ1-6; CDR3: CASSVEGNSPLHF; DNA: TGTGCCAGCAGCGTAGAGGGGAATTCACCCCTCCACTTT
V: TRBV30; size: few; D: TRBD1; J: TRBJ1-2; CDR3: CAWSVQGLSYGYTF; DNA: TGTGCCTGGAGTGTACAGGGGTTAAGCTATGGCTACACCTTC
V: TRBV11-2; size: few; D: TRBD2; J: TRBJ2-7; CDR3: CASSLAGGSRYEQYF; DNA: TGTGCCAGCAGCTTAGCGGGAGGAAGCCGCTACGAGCAGTACTTC